The TCR beta chain under discussion was sequenced for a study of blood T cell repertoires in COVID-19. Looking at the study overall: Both acute and convalescent COVID-19 samples were obtained from the United States, Italy and Spain. Sources were T cells, B-cell-depleted T cells, or PBMCs; the material itself was cDNA or gDNA.

CDR3 length: 16 amino acids. Germline lookup yields CDR1 WSHSY and CDR2 SAAADI. Trimming at V came to 1 base and at J to 5 bases, leaving 8 bases not matched to a gene. In the original processing: Nucleated cell number was recorded as an estimate derived from reference gene primer amplification. Profiling relied on immunoSEQ multiplex PCR, and the TCRdb table lists in-frame clones only, not all of them. The DNA was the basis for D and trimming; V, J and clone size are from that table. The repertoire has around 60,000 clones, approximately 90% of them found once; the top ten carry around 9.1%. Sequenced: peripheral blood. V gene TRBV10-2 combines with J gene TRBJ2-3; 8 nucleotides align to TRBD2. The clonotype comes from a woman aged 80 or over with active COVID-19. CDR3 sequence reads: CASSEWSGGAEDTQYF. The CDR3 DNA reads TGCGCCAGCAGTGAGTGGTCGGGGGGGGCCGAAGATACGCAGTATTTT.